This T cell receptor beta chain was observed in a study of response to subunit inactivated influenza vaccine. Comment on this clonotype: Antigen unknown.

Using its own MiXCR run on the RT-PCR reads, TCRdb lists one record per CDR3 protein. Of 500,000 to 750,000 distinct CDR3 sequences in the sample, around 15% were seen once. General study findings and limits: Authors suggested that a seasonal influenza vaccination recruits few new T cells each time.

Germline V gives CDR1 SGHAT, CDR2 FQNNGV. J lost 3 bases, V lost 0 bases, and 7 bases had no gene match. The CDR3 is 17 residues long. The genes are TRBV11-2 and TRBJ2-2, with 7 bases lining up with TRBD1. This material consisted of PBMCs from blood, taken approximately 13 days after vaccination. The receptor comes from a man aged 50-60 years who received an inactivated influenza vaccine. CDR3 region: CASSLDLAGGHTGELFF. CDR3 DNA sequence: TGTGCCAGCAGCTTAGATTTGGCAGGGGGTCACACCGGGGAGCTGTTTTTT.